This T cell receptor beta chain was recorded in a study of blood T cell repertoires in COVID-19. The wider study: Sites across the United States, Italy and Spain contributed samples from acute and convalescent COVID-19. PBMCs, B-cell-depleted T cells, or T cells provided the cDNA or gDNA that made up the material.

The germline V gene encodes CDR1 SGHDT and CDR2 YYEEEE. Trimming removed 0 bases from V and 0 bases from J; junction bases left unmatched: 6. There are 17 residues in the CDR3. As originally analysed: How many nucleated cells were present was estimated from reference gene primer amplification. TCRdb keeps only in-frame clones here, not all; method: immunoSEQ multiplex PCR. V, J and clone size were drawn from that table, and D and trimming were deduced from the DNA. The repertoire has roughly 67,000 clones, roughly 83% of them found once; the top ten carry 5% to 6.5%. There are a few counts of this clone.

V gene TRBV5-6 combines with J gene TRBJ1-3; the match to TRBD1 covers 7 bases. Specimen: peripheral blood. The origin of this receptor is a woman aged 60-75 years with acute or convalescent COVID-19. DNA of the CDR3: TGTGCCAGCAGCTTGGCCGGAGGGGGCGCCTCTGGAAACACCATATATTTT. As protein: CASSLAGGGASGNTIYF.